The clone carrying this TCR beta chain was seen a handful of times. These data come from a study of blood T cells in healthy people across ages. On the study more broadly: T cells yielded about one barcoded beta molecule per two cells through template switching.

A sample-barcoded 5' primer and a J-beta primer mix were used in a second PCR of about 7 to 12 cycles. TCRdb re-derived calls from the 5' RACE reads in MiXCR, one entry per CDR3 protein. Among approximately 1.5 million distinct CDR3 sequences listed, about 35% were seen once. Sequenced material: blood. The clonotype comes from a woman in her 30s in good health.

Here the CDR3 reads CASSTDSRRATQYF. CDR3 bases: TGTGCCAGCAGTACGGACTCCCGGAGGGCTACGCAGTATTTT. The V gene is TRBV27, the J gene TRBJ2-3; perhaps TRBD2 as D (6 bases). Deletions cut 5 bases from V and 8 bases from J, with 17 bases between. In germline, CDR1 is MNHEY, CDR2 SMNVEV (reference sequence). This CDR3 is 14 amino acids long.